A selection of T cell receptor beta chains follows, all from one sample in a study of OX40 agonist ivuxolimab in advanced cancers. TCRdb keeps only in-frame clones here, not all; method: immunoSEQ multiplex PCR. The sample has 43,000 or so clones, approximately 86% seen once. The sample consisted of CD4+ or CD8+ T cells sorted from blood, taken in a trial of the OX40 agonist ivuxolimab. These receptors were obtained from an adult with an advanced solid tumor such as melanoma, head and neck, liver or kidney cancer. Both conserved end residues are part of each CDR3. D genes are given only for firm matches. For some rows the clone size is stated as once, few or many, or as a class when expanded; others skip it.

TRBJ2-2,TRBV5-4,-,-,TGTGCCAGCAGTACCCGGGGGGCCGCCGGGGAGCTGTTTTTT,CASSTRGAAGELFF
TRBJ1-2,TRBV27,-,-,TGTGCCAGCAGCCCACAGGATGGGAATGGCTACACCTTC,CASSPQDGNGYTF
TRBJ2-2,TRBV5-1,-,-,TGCGCCAGCAGCTTGGAAGGCAGGTCGGTGAACGGGGAGCTGTTTTTT,CASSLEGRSVNGELFF
TRBJ1-5,TRBV5-5,once,-,TGTGCCAGCAGCTTTGGGGGGATAGATAGCAATCAGCCCCAGCATTTT,CASSFGGIDSNQPQHF
TRBJ2-6,TRBV28,-,-,TGTGCCACCGCAGGGACTGGGGCCAACGTCCTGACTTTC,CATAGTGANVLTF
TRBJ1-6,TRBV6-4,-,TRBD1,TGTGCCAGCAGTGACTCGGGACAGGGGGCCTCACCCCTCCACTTT,CASSDSGQGASPLHF
TRBJ2-7,TRBV25-1,-,TRBD2,TGTGCCAGCAGTTCAAACCAGCGGGAGGGCCTCTACGAGCAGTACTTC,CASSSNQREGLYEQYF
TRBJ1-2,TRBV7-2,-,TRBD1,TGTGCCAGCAGCTCGGGACAGGGGAGTTATGGCTACACCTTC,CASSSGQGSYGYTF
TRBJ1-3,TRBV6-4,-,TRBD1,TGTGCCAGCAGTCGACAGGGAGGAACTGGAAACACCATATATTTT,CASSRQGGTGNTIYF
TRBJ2-1,TRBV5-1,-,-,TGCGCCAGCAGCTTGGCCACCGGGGGTGTTGAGCAGTTCTTC,CASSLATGGVEQFF
TRBJ2-5,TRBV6-5,-,-,TGTGCCAGCAGCCCGATCACCACCTCAGAGACCCAGTACTTC,CASSPITTSETQYF
TRBJ2-7,TRBV28,-,-,TGTGCCAGCAGTGCATCATACGAGCAGTACTTC,CASSASYEQYF
TRBJ1-5,TRBV29-1,once,-,TGCAGCGTGACCGATTATAGCAATCAGCCCCAGCATTTT,CSVTDYSNQPQHF
TRBJ1-1,TRBV18,-,TRBD1,TGTGCCAGCTCCGTGGGACAGATCCAATCGAACACTGAAGCTTTCTTT,CASSVGQIQSNTEAFF
TRBJ2-2,TRBV5-6,-,-,TGTGCCAGCAGCCAGCTTGGGATTACGGGGAACACCGGGGAGCTGTTTTTT,CASSQLGITGNTGELFF
TRBJ1-1,TRBV29-1,-,-,TGCAGCCCATCCCGGAGCGGGAACACTGAAGCTTTCTTT,CSPSRSGNTEAFF
TRBJ2-7,TRBV11-2,-,-,TGTGCCAGCAGCTTAGTCGGGAGTCCGTCCTACGAGCAGTACTTC,CASSLVGSPSYEQYF
TRBJ2-3,TRBV7-2,-,-,TGTGCCAGCAGCTTCGGGGTTGTGGGAGATACGCAGTATTTT,CASSFGVVGDTQYF
TRBJ1-2,TRBV4-1,few,-,TGCGCCAGCAGCCAAGATCCGGGGGGGAAGGTCTATGGCTACACCTTC,CASSQDPGGKVYGYTF
TRBJ2-3,TRBV6-1,-,-,TGTGCCAGCAGTGCCCCATCCGGGACACCGAGCACAGATACGCAGTATTTT,CASSAPSGTPSTDTQYF
TRBJ2-5,TRBV7-9,-,-,TGTGCCAGCAGCTCACCGGGACTTAAAGAGACCCAGTACTTC,CASSSPGLKETQYF
TRBJ2-7,TRBV29-1,-,-,TGCAGCGTTGAAACTGGTTACGAGCAGTACTTC,CSVETGYEQYF
TRBJ2-7,TRBV6-6,-,TRBD2,TGTGCCAGCAGTTACTCCGGTCCGGGAGGGTACGAGCAGTACTTC,CASSYSGPGGYEQYF
TRBJ2-7,TRBV18,few,-,TGTGCCAGCTCACCTTCCTACGACGAGCAGTACTTC,CASSPSYDEQYF
TRBJ1-1,TRBV29-1,once,-,TGCAGCGTTGTATCCGGGCAGATGAACACTGAAGCTTTCTTT,CSVVSGQMNTEAFF
TRBJ2-7,TRBV2,-,-,TGTGCCAGCAGCTACCTCCCTTACGAGCAGTACTTC,CASSYLPYEQYF
TRBJ2-3,TRBV7-9,few,-,TGTGCCAGCAGTCGACCCTCCGAGGGAACAGATACGCAGTATTTT,CASSRPSEGTDTQYF
TRBJ2-1,TRBV14,-,-,TGTGCCAGCAGCCAGACTAGGAATGAGCAGTTCTTC,CASSQTRNEQFF
TRBJ2-2,TRBV19,once,-,TGTGCCAGTAGAACCCAAGACAGGTCCCCCGGGGAGCTGTTTTTT,CASRTQDRSPGELFF
TRBJ1-2,TRBV29-1,-,TRBD1,TGCAGCGTTGATGAAAAAGATGCCGGGACAGGGAGTGGCTACACCTTC,CSVDEKDAGTGSGYTF
TRBJ2-7,TRBV13,-,-,TGTGCCAGCAGCCAACTACGGGCGTGGGGCCTCCCTACGAGGCAGTACTTC,CASSQLRAWGLPTRQYF
TRBJ2-7,TRBV9,-,-,TGTGCCAGCAGCGTTGCTCCCTCCTACGAGCAGTACTTC,CASSVAPSYEQYF
TRBJ2-5,TRBV7-8,-,-,TGTGCCAGCAGCCCCCTAGCAGGCCCCCAAGAGACCCAGTACTTC,CASSPLAGPQETQYF
TRBJ2-2,TRBV28,once,TRBD1,TGTGCCAGCAGCCGGAGACAGGGGATCATCGGCACCGGGGAGCTGTTTTTT,CASSRRQGIIGTGELFF
TRBJ1-1,TRBV28,once,-,TGTGCCAGCAGTCAACAGGGTGTGTATACTGAAGCTTTCTTT,CASSQQGVYTEAFF
TRBJ2-7,TRBV13,-,-,TGTGCCAGCAGCCCCAGGGGCGAGCAGTACTTC,CASSPRGEQYF
TRBJ2-7,TRBV5-1,-,-,TGCGCCAGCAGCTTCGCGGGGTCCTACGAGCAGTACTTC,CASSFAGSYEQYF
TRBJ2-3,TRBV29-1,few,TRBD2,TGCAGCGTTGGGGAGGGAGGCACAGATACGCAGTATTTT,CSVGEGGTDTQYF
TRBJ1-1,TRBV5-1,-,-,TGCGCCAGCAGCTTGGAGGGCAGCATGAACACTGAAGCTTTCTTT,CASSLEGSMNTEAFF
TRBJ1-4,TRBV10-3,-,-,TGTGCCATCAGTGAGCGGGAGAGTGAAAAACTGTTTTTT,CAISERESEKLFF
TRBJ2-3,TRBV2,-,TRBD2,TGTGCCAGTCAGCTAGCGGCGGGAGCAGATACGCAGTATTTT,CASQLAAGADTQYF